This T cell receptor beta chain was documented in a study of vaccination effects on CD4 cells after COVID-19. Broader study findings: Clones of infection and vaccine origin contracted markedly late after vaccination.

Sequencing in the ViraFEST assay came after antigen-specific CD4+ T cells had been expanded with viral peptide pools, which were used to stimulate PBMC. When around nine days of culture had elapsed, CD4+ T cells were isolated. Absence of prior SARS-CoV-2 infection characterized the vaccine recipients, who showed negative nucleocapsid antibodies. In culture with about 10 IU/ml IL-2 and 9 to 10 ug/ml peptides, PBMC were grown at fewer than 2.5 million per well. Cultures received IL-2 medium that replaced half the medium on days 3 and 7. TCRdb's table, derived via immunoSEQ multiplex PCR, lists solely in-frame clones and lacks some. The sample holds some 30,000 clones, around three quarters seen once. This clone came up a few times. Its antigen is currently unknown. CDR3 length equals 16 residues. V lost 10 bases, J lost 7 bases, and 19 bases stayed unmatched. Germline V lookup: CDR1 ENHRY, CDR2 SYGVKD.

The genes are TRBV10-3 and TRBJ2-1; TRBD2 matches 7 bases. Sequenced material: CD4+ T cells from PBMCs cultured with SARS-CoV-2 spike peptides, taken before COVID-19 vaccination. This clonotype was obtained from a human donor who received a COVID-19 vaccine. The CDR3 DNA reads as TGTGCCAGTTCCCACGAGCAAGCGGGAACTAAAAATGAGCAGTTCTTC. It encodes CASSHEQAGTKNEQFF.